These T cell receptor beta chains were read from a single sample in a study of control samples from healthy donors and cancer patients. Libraries were prepared by immunoSEQ multiplex PCR; TCRdb keeps only in-frame clonotypes and omits some of them. In the table there are 400,000 to 500,000 clones, 75% to 95% of which are singletons. Specimen: PBMCs. Receptors originate from a man aged 40-50 years with head and neck cancer. Both conserved end residues are part of each CDR3. The D gene is left open where the match is weak. Some rows mark clone size as missing; the rest say once, few, many or name a class of expanded clone.

size: -; D: TRBD1; V: TRBV5-6; J: TRBJ1-3; DNA: TGTGCCAGCAGCTTGAGGGATACAGACAGGGGCCCTGGAAACACCATATATTTT; CDR3: CASSLRDTDRGPGNTIYF
size: once; D: -; V: TRBV3-1/TRBV3-2; J: TRBJ2-3; DNA: TGTGCCAGCAGCCAAGAAAGGACGGGAGAATCAGATACGCAGTATTTT; CDR3: CASSQERTGESDTQYF
size: once; D: -; V: TRBV4-3; J: TRBJ2-5; DNA: TGCGCCAGCAGCCAAGAGGGTAGTGGGGAGACCCAGTACTTC; CDR3: CASSQEGSGETQYF
size: -; D: TRBD1; V: TRBV7-2; J: TRBJ2-3; DNA: TGTGCCAGCAGCTTGGGACAGTTCACAGATACGCAGTATTTT; CDR3: CASSLGQFTDTQYF
size: -; D: TRBD1; V: TRBV28; J: TRBJ1-1; DNA: TGTGCCAGCAGTAAAGACAGGGTGGGCACTGAAGCTTTCTTT; CDR3: CASSKDRVGTEAFF
size: -; D: TRBD1; V: TRBV6-5; J: TRBJ1-2; DNA: TGTGCCAGCAGTTACCTTCCCGGACAGGCTAACTATGGCTACACCTTC; CDR3: CASSYLPGQANYGYTF
size: -; D: -; V: TRBV30; J: TRBJ1-5; DNA: TGTGCCTGGAGTGTACAGGGTGTGAATCAGCCCCAGCATTTT; CDR3: CAWSVQGVNQPQHF
size: -; D: -; V: TRBV6-2/TRBV6-3; J: TRBJ2-1; DNA: TGTGCCAGCAGTTACGCAGGAGGGACACCTAAGCAGTTCTTC; CDR3: CASSYAGGTPKQFF
size: -; D: -; V: TRBV6-5; J: TRBJ2-5; DNA: TGTGCCAGCAGTTACTCTCACAGGGTTGAGACCCAGTACTTC; CDR3: CASSYSHRVETQYF
size: -; D: -; V: TRBV4-2; J: TRBJ1-2; DNA: TGTGCCAGCAGCCAAGAGGTACGAGGCAGAAACTATGGCTACACCTTC; CDR3: CASSQEVRGRNYGYTF
size: -; D: -; V: TRBV25-1; J: TRBJ2-1; DNA: TGTGCCAGCAGTGCGGGCAATGAGCAGTTCTTC; CDR3: CASSAGNEQFF
size: -; D: TRBD2; V: TRBV5-6; J: TRBJ2-7; DNA: TGTGCCAGCAGCTTGTTTGGCGGGAGAAGCTACGAGCAGTACTTC; CDR3: CASSLFGGRSYEQYF
size: -; D: -; V: TRBV27; J: TRBJ1-1; DNA: TGTGCCAGCAGTTTACCACAGGCCGGGACAAAAGCTTTCTTT; CDR3: CASSLPQAGTKAFF
size: once; D: TRBD2; V: TRBV5-1; J: TRBJ2-3; DNA: TGCGCCAGCAGCAAGGGACTACAAGATACGCAGTATTTT; CDR3: CASSKGLQDTQYF
size: -; D: -; V: TRBV7-2; J: TRBJ1-5; DNA: TGTGCCAGCAGCTTAGGTGCAGGGCGGGGTCATCAGCCCCAGCATTTT; CDR3: CASSLGAGRGHQPQHF
size: -; D: TRBD1; V: TRBV3-1/TRBV3-2; J: TRBJ2-5; DNA: TGTGCCAGCAGCCAATTGGACAGGTTCCAAGAGACCCAGTACTTC; CDR3: CASSQLDRFQETQYF
size: -; D: TRBD1; V: TRBV27; J: TRBJ2-7; DNA: TGTGCCAGCAGTTTCTCCGGGACAGGGGGCGACGAGCAGTACTTC; CDR3: CASSFSGTGGDEQYF
size: -; D: -; V: TRBV6-2/TRBV6-3; J: TRBJ2-2; DNA: TGTGCCAGCAGTTACTTAGGGGGCACCGGGGAGCTGTTTTTT; CDR3: CASSYLGGTGELFF
size: -; D: -; V: TRBV30; J: TRBJ1-2; DNA: TGTGCCTGGAGAAGGGATAACAGTGACTATGGCTACACCTTC; CDR3: CAWRRDNSDYGYTF
size: -; D: -; V: TRBV20-1; J: TRBJ1-2; DNA: TGCAGTGCTAGGTATGGCTACACCTTC; CDR3: CSARYGYTF
size: -; D: -; V: TRBV7-2; J: TRBJ1-2; DNA: TGTGCCAGCAGCTTAGCGCTGGGTGCACGGGGGGCGGGTGGCTACACCTTC; CDR3: CASSLALGARGAGGYTF
size: -; D: -; V: TRBV10-1; J: TRBJ1-1; DNA: TGCGCCAGCAGTGATGGAACAGGCTGGGGCACTGAAGCTTTCTTT; CDR3: CASSDGTGWGTEAFF
size: -; D: -; V: TRBV11-2; J: TRBJ2-7; DNA: TGTGCCAGCAGCTTAGATCTCGCGCGGGGTCAGTACTTC; CDR3: CASSLDLARGQYF
size: -; D: TRBD1; V: TRBV6-8; J: TRBJ2-7; DNA: TGTGCCAGCAGTTACGGGGACAGGGGGCGGTTCGAGCAGTACTTC; CDR3: CASSYGDRGRFEQYF
size: -; D: -; V: TRBV2; J: TRBJ1-1; DNA: TGTGCCAGCTGGGGGAACACTGAAGCTTTCTTT; CDR3: CASWGNTEAFF
size: -; D: -; V: TRBV7-3; J: TRBJ1-1; DNA: TGTGCCAGCAGCCAAACAGCGATCACTGAAGCTTTCTTT; CDR3: CASSQTAITEAFF
size: -; D: -; V: TRBV7-2; J: TRBJ2-7; DNA: TGTGCCAGCAGCCCCTTCGGGCTAGGCGAGCAGTACTTC; CDR3: CASSPFGLGEQYF
size: -; D: TRBD1; V: TRBV9; J: TRBJ1-1; DNA: TGTGCCAGCAGCGTAGAATACAGGGGGCCTGAAGCTTTCTTT; CDR3: CASSVEYRGPEAFF
size: -; D: TRBD1; V: TRBV30; J: TRBJ1-2; DNA: TGTGCCTGGAGTGTTAACAGGGGCTCTGGCTACACCTTC; CDR3: CAWSVNRGSGYTF
size: -; D: -; V: TRBV19; J: TRBJ1-2; DNA: TGTGCCAGTAGCAGTACCCGAGACCGCTACACCTTC; CDR3: CASSSTRDRYTF
size: -; D: TRBD1; V: TRBV19; J: TRBJ2-4; DNA: TGTGCCAGTAGTATCGCCAGGGGGAGATACATTCAGTACTTC; CDR3: CASSIARGRYIQYF
size: -; D: -; V: TRBV4-1; J: TRBJ2-3; DNA: TGCGCCAGCAGCATACAGGGGGGGGCAGATACGCAGTATTTT; CDR3: CASSIQGGADTQYF
size: -; D: -; V: TRBV7-3; J: TRBJ1-1; DNA: TGTGCCAGCAGCACAACGGGAGGGACTGAAGCTTTCTTT; CDR3: CASSTTGGTEAFF
size: once; D: -; V: TRBV2; J: TRBJ1-1; DNA: TGTGCCAGCAGTGAAGGGGAAGCTTTCTTT; CDR3: CASSEGEAFF
size: -; D: -; V: TRBV9; J: TRBJ1-3; DNA: TGTGCCAGCAGCGTAGGATCTGGAAACACCATATATTTT; CDR3: CASSVGSGNTIYF
size: -; D: -; V: TRBV11-3; J: TRBJ2-7; DNA: TGTGCCAGCAGCGGCCCCGGAGCTACCACCTACGAGCAGTACTTC; CDR3: CASSGPGATTYEQYF
size: -; D: -; V: TRBV11-2; J: TRBJ1-2; DNA: TGTGCCAGCAAGATACGGACGGAGACTAACTATGGCTACACCTTC; CDR3: CASKIRTETNYGYTF
size: -; D: -; V: TRBV7-2; J: TRBJ1-2; DNA: TGTGCCAGCGAGACTGCCAGTTCTAACTATGGCTACACCTTC; CDR3: CASETASSNYGYTF
size: -; D: -; V: TRBV9; J: TRBJ2-7; DNA: TGTGCCAGCAGCGTAGCGGGGACACCCTACGAGCAGTACTTC; CDR3: CASSVAGTPYEQYF
size: once; D: -; V: TRBV11-2; J: TRBJ2-5; DNA: TGTGCCAGCAGACCCAGGGGGGTACTGCGGGATGAAGAGACCCAGTACTTC; CDR3: CASRPRGVLRDEETQYF
size: -; D: TRBD2; V: TRBV5-1; J: TRBJ2-5; DNA: TGCGCCAGCAGGCTGACCCCTAGCGGGGCCCAAGAGACCCAGTACTTC; CDR3: CASRLTPSGAQETQYF
size: -; D: -; V: TRBV27; J: TRBJ2-2; DNA: TGTGCCAGCAGTCCGCTCGTAAAGGGAAATGGGTTCACCGGGGAGCTGTTTTTT; CDR3: CASSPLVKGNGFTGELFF
size: -; D: -; V: TRBV28; J: TRBJ2-1; DNA: TGTGCCAGCAGTCAAAGACAGGGCGCGGGGAATGAGCAGTTCTTC; CDR3: CASSQRQGAGNEQFF
size: -; D: TRBD1; V: TRBV15; J: TRBJ1-5; DNA: TGTGCCACCAGCAGCGGAGGGGGCGATCAGCCCCAGCATTTT; CDR3: CATSSGGGDQPQHF
size: -; D: -; V: TRBV4-1; J: TRBJ1-5; DNA: TGCGCCAGCAGCCCACTTACGGGAAATCAGCCCCAGCATTTT; CDR3: CASSPLTGNQPQHF
size: -; D: -; V: TRBV27; J: TRBJ2-7; DNA: TGTGCCAGCAGCCAAATAGGGGTCCGGGAGCAGTACTTC; CDR3: CASSQIGVREQYF
size: -; D: -; V: TRBV24-1; J: TRBJ1-1; DNA: TGTGCCACCAGTGCCTCGTCGGGGGTGCACACTGAAGCTTTCTTT; CDR3: CATSASSGVHTEAFF
size: -; D: -; V: TRBV4-2; J: TRBJ1-6; DNA: TGTGCCAGCAGCCAAGGAGTTGGGGATTCACCCCTCCACTTT; CDR3: CASSQGVGDSPLHF
size: -; D: TRBD1; V: TRBV5-1; J: TRBJ2-7; DNA: TGCGCCAGCAGCTACTCCGGGGGACAGGGAAGGATCTACGAGCAGTACTTC; CDR3: CASSYSGGQGRIYEQYF
size: -; D: -; V: TRBV7-2; J: TRBJ1-2; DNA: TGTGCCAGCAGCTTAGATCGCAATGATAAGGGCTACACCTTC; CDR3: CASSLDRNDKGYTF